What follows describes a single T cell receptor beta chain. What it binds is unknown. This specimen comes from a study of radiation and T cells in renal cell carcinoma. Overall study results and limits: No pretreatment tumor biopsies were available for baseline clonotypes. In blood, top tumor clones expanded by 2 weeks, shrinking by 4.

Time point reported: blood 2 weeks post-SBRT. The treatment is: 15 Gy SBRT to primary tumor, nephrectomy 4 weeks later. TCRdb's copy holds only in-frame clones and misses some; the assay was immunoSEQ multiplex PCR. The table has about 120,000 clones, about four fifths seen once; the top ten hold roughly 5%. V dropped 6 bases and J dropped 2 bases, with 14 bases sitting between them. Germline-derived CDR1 and CDR2 are SEHNR and FQNEAQ (reference sequence). The CDR3 is 14 residues long. This TCR came from a man aged 45-60 years with renal cell carcinoma. Source: blood, taken from a patient whose treatment included radiotherapy and nephrectomy. This chain connects TRBV7-9 to TRBJ2-7, with a tentative D call TRBD1 (5 bases). The CDR3 sequence: CASRPYQGTYEQYF. The CDR3, as DNA: TGTGCCAGCAGGCCCTATCAGGGTACCTACGAGCAGTACTTC.